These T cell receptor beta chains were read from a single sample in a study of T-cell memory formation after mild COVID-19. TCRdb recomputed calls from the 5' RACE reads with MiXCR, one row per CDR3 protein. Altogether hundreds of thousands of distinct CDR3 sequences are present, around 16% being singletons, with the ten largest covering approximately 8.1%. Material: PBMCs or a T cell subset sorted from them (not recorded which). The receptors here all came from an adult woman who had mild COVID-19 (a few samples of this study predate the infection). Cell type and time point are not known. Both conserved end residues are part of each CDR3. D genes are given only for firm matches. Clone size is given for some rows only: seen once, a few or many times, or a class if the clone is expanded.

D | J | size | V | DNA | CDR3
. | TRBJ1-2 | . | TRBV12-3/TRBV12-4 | TGTGCCAGCAGTTGGGGACCGCGCGACGGCTACACCTTC | CASSWGPRDGYTF
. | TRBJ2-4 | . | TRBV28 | TGTGCCAGCTTCGGCAGACTCAAAAACATTCAGTACTTC | CASFGRLKNIQYF
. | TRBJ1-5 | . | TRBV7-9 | TGTGCCAGCAGCTTAGGGGGGACTAGCAATCAGCCCCAGCATTTT | CASSLGGTSNQPQHF
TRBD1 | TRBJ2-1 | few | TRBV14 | TGTGCCAGCAGCCAAGGGACAGGGGGCTTTGAGCAGTTCTTC | CASSQGTGGFEQFF
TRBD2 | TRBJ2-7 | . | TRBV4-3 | TGCGCCAGCAGCCAAGGTTATTTTCGGGAGGCGGGGTACGAGCAGTACTTC | CASSQGYFREAGYEQYF
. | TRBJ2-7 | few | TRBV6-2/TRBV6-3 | TGTGCCAGCAGTTACGGGGTAGAGCAGTACTTC | CASSYGVEQYF
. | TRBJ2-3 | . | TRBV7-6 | TGTGCCAGCAGCTTAGCTCCCGGACTGAGCACAGATACGCAGTATTTT | CASSLAPGLSTDTQYF
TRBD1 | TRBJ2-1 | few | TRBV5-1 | TGCGCCAGCAGCTTGGGGCCGGGACAGGGGGACAATGAGCAGTTCTTC | CASSLGPGQGDNEQFF
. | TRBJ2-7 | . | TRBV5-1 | TGCGCCAGCGGGAGGGACAGCAGCTCCTACGAGCAGTACTTC | CASGRDSSSYEQYF
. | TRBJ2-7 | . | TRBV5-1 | TGCGCCAGCAGCCCCGCCACATCATTGGATGAGCAGTACTTC | CASSPATSLDEQYF
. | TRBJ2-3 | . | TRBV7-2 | TGTGCCAGCAGCTTAGAAACAGTTATGACAGATACGCAGTATTTT | CASSLETVMTDTQYF
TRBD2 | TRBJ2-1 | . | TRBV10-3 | TGTGCCATCAGTGGAGCGGGAGGGTCCTACAATGAGCAGTTCTTC | CAISGAGGSYNEQFF
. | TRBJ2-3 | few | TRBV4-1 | TGCGCCAGCAGCCAATATGGTACAGTGGGCACAGATACGCAGTATTTT | CASSQYGTVGTDTQYF
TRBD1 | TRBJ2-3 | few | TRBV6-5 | TGTGCCAGCAGACCGGACAGGATCACCACAGATACGCAGTATTTT | CASRPDRITTDTQYF
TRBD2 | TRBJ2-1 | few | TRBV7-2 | TGTGCCAGCAGCCCTCGTTGGACTAGCGGGAGCAGCAATGAGCAGTTCTTC | CASSPRWTSGSSNEQFF
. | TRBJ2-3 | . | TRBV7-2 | TGTGCCAGCAGCTTAGGCCTACTCACAGATACGCAGTATTTT | CASSLGLLTDTQYF
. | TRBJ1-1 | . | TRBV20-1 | TGCAGTGCCGCCTTAGGACGCAGGAACACTGAAGCTTTCTTT | CSAALGRRNTEAFF
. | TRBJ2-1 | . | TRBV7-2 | TGTGCCAGCAGCTTAGAGGGTCCAGGGCTGGGGAATGAGCAGTTCTTC | CASSLEGPGLGNEQFF
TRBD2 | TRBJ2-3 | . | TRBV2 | TGTGCCGCCAACGGACTAGCGGAGTTCACAGATACGCAGTATTTT | CAANGLAEFTDTQYF
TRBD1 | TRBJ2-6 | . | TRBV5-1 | TGCGCCAGCAGCCCAACCGTAATAGGACAGGGGGGCTCTGGGGCCAACGTCCTGACTTTC | CASSPTVIGQGGSGANVLTF
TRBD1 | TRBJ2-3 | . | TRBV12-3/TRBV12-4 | TGTGCCAGCAGTTTTGGGATGGGACAGCAAACAGATACGCAGTATTTT | CASSFGMGQQTDTQYF
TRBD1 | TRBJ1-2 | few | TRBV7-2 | TGTGCCAGCAGCTCCCTCACAGGGGGTGGCTACATCTTC | CASSSLTGGGYIF
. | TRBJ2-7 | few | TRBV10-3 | TGTGCCATCAGTGCTGGCTCAGGGAGATACGAGCAGTACTTC | CAISAGSGRYEQYF
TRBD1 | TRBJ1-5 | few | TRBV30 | TGTGCCTGGAGCCCGGGACAGGGCAATCAGCCCCAGCATTTT | CAWSPGQGNQPQHF
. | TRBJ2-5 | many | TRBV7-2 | TGTGCCAGCAGCCGGACAGCCCAAGAGACCCAGTACTTC | CASSRTAQETQYF
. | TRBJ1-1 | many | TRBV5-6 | TGTGCCAGCAGCCCCAATACGTTTCGGACTGAAGCTTTCTTT | CASSPNTFRTEAFF
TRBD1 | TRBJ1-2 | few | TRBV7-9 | TGTGCCAGCAGGACCTATCAAGGGGCAGGGGGAGAGGACTATGGCTACACCTTC | CASRTYQGAGGEDYGYTF
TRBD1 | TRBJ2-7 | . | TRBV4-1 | TGCGCCAGCAGCCAGGCCGGGACAGGGGTGGTTGAGCAGTACTTC | CASSQAGTGVVEQYF
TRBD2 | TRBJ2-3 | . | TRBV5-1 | TGCGCCAGCAGCTTGGGCCCCCAGGCGGGGGGCACAGATACGCAGTATTTT | CASSLGPQAGGTDTQYF
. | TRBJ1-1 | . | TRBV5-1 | TGCGCCAGCAGCTTGGTTGGGACGAACACTGAAGCTTTCTTT | CASSLVGTNTEAFF
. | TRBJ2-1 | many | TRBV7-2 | TGTGCCAGCAGCTCAGGGACTGGGAGTGCAGGGCAGTTCTTC | CASSSGTGSAGQFF
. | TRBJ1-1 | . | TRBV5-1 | TGCGCCAGCAGCTTGGTGTCCGACACTGAAGCTTTCTTT | CASSLVSDTEAFF
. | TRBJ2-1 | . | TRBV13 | TGTGCCAGCAGCTCCCGGGACTGGAATGAGCAGTTCTTC | CASSSRDWNEQFF
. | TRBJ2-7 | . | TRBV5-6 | TGTGCCAGCAGCGTAGCAAGCCACGAGCAGTACTTC | CASSVASHEQYF
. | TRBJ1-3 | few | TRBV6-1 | TGTGCCAGCAGCACCCGGACAGATAGTGGAAACACCATATATTTT | CASSTRTDSGNTIYF
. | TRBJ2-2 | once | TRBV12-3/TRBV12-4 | TGTGCCAGCAGTTTAGGACGAGGTGCAGGGGAGCTGTTTTTT | CASSLGRGAGELFF
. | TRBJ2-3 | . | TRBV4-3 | TGCGCCAGCAGCCAACAAGTGGGAGGTACCCGCGGAACGCAGTATTTT | CASSQQVGGTRGTQYF
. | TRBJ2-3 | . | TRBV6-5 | TGTGCCAGCAGTTATGGTCCATTCACGAGGACAGATACGCAGTATTTT | CASSYGPFTRTDTQYF
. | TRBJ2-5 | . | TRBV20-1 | TGCAGTGCTAGGCCTCGGCTACAAGAGACCCAGTACTTC | CSARPRLQETQYF
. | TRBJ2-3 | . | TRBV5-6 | TGTGCCAGCAGCTTCGTGGGGTCTAGCACAGATACGCAGTATTTT | CASSFVGSSTDTQYF
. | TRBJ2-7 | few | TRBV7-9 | TGTGCCAGCAGCTTAGTGGGGTACAGGACAACCTACGAGCAGTACTTC | CASSLVGYRTTYEQYF
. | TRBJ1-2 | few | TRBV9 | TGTGCCAGCAGCGCCGGCGCGGGGTGGGGCTACACCTTC | CASSAGAGWGYTF
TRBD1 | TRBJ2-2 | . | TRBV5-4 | TGTGCCAGCAGGCCCGGGACAGTGAACACCGGGGAGCTGTTTTTT | CASRPGTVNTGELFF
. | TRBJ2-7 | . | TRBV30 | TGTGCCTGGAGCTCTAGGGTTAGCGAGCAGTACTTC | CAWSSRVSEQYF
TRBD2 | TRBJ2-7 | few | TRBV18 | TGTGCCAGCTCACCGAGGATAGCGGGGAATGGCGAGCAGTACTTC | CASSPRIAGNGEQYF
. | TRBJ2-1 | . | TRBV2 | TGTGCCAGCAGTGAAGGGGGGCTTAGAGACAATGAGCAGTTCTTC | CASSEGGLRDNEQFF
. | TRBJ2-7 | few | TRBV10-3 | TGTGCCATCAGTGTAACCGGGTCCGAGCAGTACTTC | CAISVTGSEQYF
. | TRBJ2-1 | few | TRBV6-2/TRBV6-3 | TGTGCCAGCAGTTACTCGTTTAGCCCGGAAGGTGAGCAGTTCTTC | CASSYSFSPEGEQFF